This TCR beta chain came from a study of blood T cell repertoires in COVID-19. Participant ages covered 18 to 89 years across 24 US areas. Which cohort a participant joined came from the clinical history participants gave. Method: immunoSEQ multiplex PCR; TCRdb's copy keeps in-frame clones and lacks some. Counted here are about 250,000 clones, about nine tenths occurring once; the ten biggest clones make up around 15%. The clonotype comes from a man aged 18 to 30 who had recovered from COVID-19. The sequencing input was PBMCs or T cells enriched from blood (not recorded which).

CDR3 DNA sequence: TGCAGCGCGGGGAGACAGGGAGGAGAGACCCAGTACTTC. Its protein is CSAGRQGGETQYF. The V and J genes are TRBV29-1 and TRBJ2-5, with a weak D call TRBD1 (7 bases). V lost 7 bases and J 4 bases, leaving 16 bases between the germline ends. From germline, CDR1 is SQVTM and CDR2 ANQGSEA. The CDR3 has 13 amino acids.